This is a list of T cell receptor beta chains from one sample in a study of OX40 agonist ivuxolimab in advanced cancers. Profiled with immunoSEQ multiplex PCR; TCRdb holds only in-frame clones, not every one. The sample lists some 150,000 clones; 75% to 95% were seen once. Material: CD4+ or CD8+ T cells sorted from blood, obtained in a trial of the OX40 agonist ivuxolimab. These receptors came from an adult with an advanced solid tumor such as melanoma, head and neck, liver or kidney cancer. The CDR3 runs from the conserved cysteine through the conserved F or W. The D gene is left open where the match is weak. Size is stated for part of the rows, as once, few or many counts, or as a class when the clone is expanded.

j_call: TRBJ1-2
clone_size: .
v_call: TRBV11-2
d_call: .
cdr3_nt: TGTGCCAGCAGCGAATACAGGGTTACCAATGGCTACACCTTC
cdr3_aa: CASSEYRVTNGYTF

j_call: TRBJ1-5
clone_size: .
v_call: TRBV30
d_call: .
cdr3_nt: TGTGCCTGGAGTGGGGCAGGGAGGCAGCCCCAGCATTTT
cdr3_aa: CAWSGAGRQPQHF

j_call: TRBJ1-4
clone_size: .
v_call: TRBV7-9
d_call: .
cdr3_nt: TGTGCCAGCAGTCAACAGCAACTTAATGAAAAACTGTTTTTT
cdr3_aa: CASSQQQLNEKLFF

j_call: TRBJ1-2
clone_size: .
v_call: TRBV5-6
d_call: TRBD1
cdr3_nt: TGTGCCAGCGCTCTGGACAGGGTAAATGGCTACACCTTC
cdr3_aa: CASALDRVNGYTF

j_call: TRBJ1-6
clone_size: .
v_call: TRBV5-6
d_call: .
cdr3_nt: TGTGCCAGCAGCTTGCGTGCGGGGAATAATTCACCCCTCCACTTT
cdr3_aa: CASSLRAGNNSPLHF

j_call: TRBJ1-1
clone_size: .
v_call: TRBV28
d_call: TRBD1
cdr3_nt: TGTGCCAGCGGATTCATCAGGGGGCTGGCTGAAGCTTTCTTT
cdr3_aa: CASGFIRGLAEAFF

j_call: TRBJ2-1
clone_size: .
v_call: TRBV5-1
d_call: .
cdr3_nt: TGCGCCAGCAGCTTGCAGGGGCAGGGCGTTGAGCAGTTCTTC
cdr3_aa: CASSLQGQGVEQFF

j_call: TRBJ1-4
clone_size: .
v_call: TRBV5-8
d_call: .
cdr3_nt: TGTGCCAGCACCCCAGCGTTGAATGAAAAACTGTTTTTT
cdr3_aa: CASTPALNEKLFF

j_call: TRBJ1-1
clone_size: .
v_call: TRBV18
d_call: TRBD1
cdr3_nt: TGTGCCAGCTCAAGTAACAGGGGCAACACTGAAGCTTTCTTT
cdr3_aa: CASSSNRGNTEAFF

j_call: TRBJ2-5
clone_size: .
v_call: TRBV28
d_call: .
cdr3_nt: TGTGCCAGCAGTTTAGGGGGGAAACAAGAGACCCAGTACTTC
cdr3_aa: CASSLGGKQETQYF

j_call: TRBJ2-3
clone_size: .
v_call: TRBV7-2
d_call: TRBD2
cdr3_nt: TGTGCCAGCAGCTTAGCGGGTAGCGGGATCAGCACAGATACGCAGTATTTT
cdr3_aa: CASSLAGSGISTDTQYF

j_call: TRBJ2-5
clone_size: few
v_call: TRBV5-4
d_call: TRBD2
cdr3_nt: TGTGCCAGCAGCCCGGGTGGACTAGCGACAGAGACCCAGTACTTC
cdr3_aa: CASSPGGLATETQYF

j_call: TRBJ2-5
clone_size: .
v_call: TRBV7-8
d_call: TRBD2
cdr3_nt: TGTGCCAGCAGCTTAGGTAGCGGGATACTCCAGTACTTC
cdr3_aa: CASSLGSGILQYF

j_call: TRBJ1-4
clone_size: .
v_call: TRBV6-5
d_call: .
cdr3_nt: TGTGCCAGCAGCAAGACACTCGGAGTTGCACTGTTTTTT
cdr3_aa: CASSKTLGVALFF

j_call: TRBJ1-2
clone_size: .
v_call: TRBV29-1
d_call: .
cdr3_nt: TGCAGCGTTTTTTCCGGGGTGGTTGAGGGAGCTAACTATGGCTACACCTTC
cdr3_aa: CSVFSGVVEGANYGYTF

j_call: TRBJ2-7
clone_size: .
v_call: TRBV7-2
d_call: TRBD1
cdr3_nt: TGTGCCAGCAGCTTAGTGGCGGGCGGCAGGGGGCTCCACGAGCAGTACTTC
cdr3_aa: CASSLVAGGRGLHEQYF

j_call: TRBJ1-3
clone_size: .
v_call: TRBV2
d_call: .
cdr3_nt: TGTGCCAGCAGAGTGACGGTTCTCTTTGGAAACACCATATATTTT
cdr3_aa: CASRVTVLFGNTIYF

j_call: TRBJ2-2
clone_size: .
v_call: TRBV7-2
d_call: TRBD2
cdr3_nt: TGTGCCAGCAGCCTTAGGCCACTAGCGGGAGGGAACACCGGGGAGCTGTTTTTT
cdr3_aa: CASSLRPLAGGNTGELFF

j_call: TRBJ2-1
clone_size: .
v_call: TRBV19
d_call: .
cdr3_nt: TGTGCCAGTAGTATGACCGGCACCTACCTTTACAATGAGCAGTTCTTC
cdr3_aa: CASSMTGTYLYNEQFF

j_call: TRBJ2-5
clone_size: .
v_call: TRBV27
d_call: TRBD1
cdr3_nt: TGTGCCAGCAGTGCCCGACCCTCAGGGGGAGAGACCCAGTACTTC
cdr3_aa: CASSARPSGGETQYF

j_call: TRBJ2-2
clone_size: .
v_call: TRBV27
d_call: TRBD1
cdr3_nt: TGTGCCAGCAGTCGACAGACAGGGGGTGGGTTCGGGGAGCTGTTTTTT
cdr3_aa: CASSRQTGGGFGELFF

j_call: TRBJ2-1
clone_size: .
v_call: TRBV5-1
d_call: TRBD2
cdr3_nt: TGCGCCAGCAAACTTTACCCTGCTAGCGGGAGGGGCTTGAGGCAAGTTGGGCAGTTCTTC
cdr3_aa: CASKLYPASGRGLRQVGQFF